This T cell receptor beta chain was captured in a study of control samples from healthy donors and cancer patients (dated by TCRdb to 2018 to 2021). As for this clone: What this receptor recognizes is not known. No much larger clonotype is one base removed from it; base qualities were not supplied.

Deletion took 4 bases off V and 4 bases off J, with a span of 5 bases between the germline ends. Taken from cysteine to phenylalanine, the CDR3 has 13 residues. The only DNA kept is the CDR3, 39 bases in frame from the first base. CDR1 SEHNR and CDR2 FQNEAQ are derived from the germline V gene (reference sequence). Receptor amplification or capture employed the immunoSEQ multiplex PCR assay. TCRdb mirrors the immuneACCESS table, restricted to in-frame sequences. Some clones are absent from its copies; in checked studies, under half trace to an unresolved V gene, and the reason for the others is unknown. In all, the sample holds 150,000 or so clones, and just under 95% of those were seen once. The ten biggest clones cover 14% of the sample.

The sequence derives from a man aged 55 to 70 with colorectal cancer. The sequence joins TRBV7-9 to TRBJ2-6; the D gene cannot be named for sure. Material for sequencing was PBMCs. CDR3 loop: CASSSRGANVLTF. The DNA sequence is as follows: TGTGCCAGCAGCTCCCGCGGGGCCAACGTCCTGACTTTC.